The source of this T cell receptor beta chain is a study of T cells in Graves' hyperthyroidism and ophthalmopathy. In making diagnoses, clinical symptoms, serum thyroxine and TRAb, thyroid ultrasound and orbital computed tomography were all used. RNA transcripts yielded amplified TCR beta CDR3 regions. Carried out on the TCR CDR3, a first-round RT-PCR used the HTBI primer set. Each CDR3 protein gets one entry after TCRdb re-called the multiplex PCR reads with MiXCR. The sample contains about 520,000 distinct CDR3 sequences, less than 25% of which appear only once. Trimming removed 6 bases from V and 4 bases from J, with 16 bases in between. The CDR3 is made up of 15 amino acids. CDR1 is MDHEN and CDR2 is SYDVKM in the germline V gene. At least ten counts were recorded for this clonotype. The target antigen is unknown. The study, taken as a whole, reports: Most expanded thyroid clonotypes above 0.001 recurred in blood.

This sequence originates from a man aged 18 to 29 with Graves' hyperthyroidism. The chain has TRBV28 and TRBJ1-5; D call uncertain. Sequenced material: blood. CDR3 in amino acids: CASSQTGRVNQPQHF. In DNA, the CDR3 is TGTGCCAGCAGCCAAACCGGTAGGGTTAATCAGCCCCAGCATTTT.